A selection of T cell receptor beta chains follows, all from one sample in a study of cytomegalovirus exposure and HLA in healthy donors. The method was immunoSEQ multiplex PCR; TCRdb's version includes in-frame clones alone and lacks a portion of them. The sample carries around 120,000 clones, roughly four fifths recorded once. Sequencing used PBMCs. The source of these receptors is a man aged 50-60 years in good health and CMV-seropositive. The conserved cysteine and the conserved F or W are not part of the CDR3 here.

11,TRBJ1-2,TRBV18,ASSPRARENYT
12,TRBJ2-7,TRBV18,ASSPGQGAYEQY
13,TRBJ1-4,TRBV7-2,ASSFQQGTNEKLF
11,TRBJ2-1,TRBV5-1,ASSNQGGNEQF
13,TRBJ2-7,TRBV5-1,ASSLHGTSNYEQY
13,TRBJ1-5,TRBV19,ASSYGTPGDQPQH
15,TRBJ1-1,TRBV7-9,ASNDYGGTGKNTEAF
11,TRBJ2-7,TRBV2,ATSGQGNSEQY
13,TRBJ1-5,TRBV6-5,ASSLAINSNQPQH
12,TRBJ1-1,TRBV11-3,ASSLDLLNTEAF
11,TRBJ2-7,TRBV29-1,SARGGDAYEQY
12,TRBJ1-5,TRBV28,ASRLWGERQPQH
13,TRBJ2-1,TRBV6-5,ASKRGQGVYNEQF
13,TRBJ2-2,TRBV7-6,ASSLGTANTGELF
16,TRBJ2-1,TRBV15,ATSRDRDWTGDLNEQF
18,TRBJ2-2,TRBV21-1,ASSPGGRTGLRGRTGELF
12,TRBJ1-5,TRBV21-1,ASSLMEGKQPQH
14,TRBJ2-3,TRBV5-1,ASSRGSGGSTDTQY
13,TRBJ2-7,TRBV28,ASLPLFGRDHEQY
13,TRBJ2-3,TRBV5-6,ASSLDWTFTDTQY
14,TRBJ1-6,TRBV11-3,ASSPRTGPLNSPLH
12,TRBJ1-1,TRBV7-2,ASSGQGGNTEAF
12,TRBJ2-1,TRBV10-2,ASSERDRNNEQF
15,TRBJ2-3,TRBV13,ASSSRLAGGGRDTQY
13,TRBJ1-1,TRBV2,ASSQNRGLNTEAF
14,TRBJ2-7,TRBV13,ASSLGGRGRAYEQY
13,TRBJ2-7,TRBV12-5,ASGLDGTVSYEQY
14,TRBJ2-1,TRBV6-5,ASSLYPGGRGNEQF
13,TRBJ2-5,TRBV7-8,ASSLAAGQWETQY
12,TRBJ2-7,TRBV4-1,ASSQVGRQGEQY
14,.,TRBV27,ASSFIGTGGLDEQY
12,TRBJ1-5,TRBV2,ASRGGTGDQPQH
12,TRBJ2-5,TRBV6-1,ASSEVGGSETQY
14,TRBJ1-2,TRBV5-1,ASSSSPDRANYGYT
12,TRBJ2-7,TRBV7-2,ASSEETSGAEQY
11,TRBJ1-1,TRBV7-9,AGRQAGLTEAF
13,TRBJ1-2,TRBV7-8,ASSSPGQGTSGYT
13,TRBJ1-5,TRBV18,ASSLGTGINQPQH
13,TRBJ2-7,TRBV7-9,ASSVNAVPSYEQY
15,TRBJ2-5,TRBV4-3,ASSQGRFSGPQETQY
12,TRBJ2-7,TRBV28,ASSSPITSFEQY